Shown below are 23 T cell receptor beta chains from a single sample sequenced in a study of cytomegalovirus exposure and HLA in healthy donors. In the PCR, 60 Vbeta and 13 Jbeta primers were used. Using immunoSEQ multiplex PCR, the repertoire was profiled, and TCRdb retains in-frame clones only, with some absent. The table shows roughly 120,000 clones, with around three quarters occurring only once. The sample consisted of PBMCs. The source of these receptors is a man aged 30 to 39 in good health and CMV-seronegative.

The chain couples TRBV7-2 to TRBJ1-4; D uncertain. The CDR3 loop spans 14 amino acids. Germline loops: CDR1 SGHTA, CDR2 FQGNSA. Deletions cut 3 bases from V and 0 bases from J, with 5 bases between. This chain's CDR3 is CASSFRATNEKLFF. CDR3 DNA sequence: TGTGCCAGCAGCTTTAGAGCAACTAATGAAAAACTGTTTTTT. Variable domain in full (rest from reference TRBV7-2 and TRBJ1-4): GAGVSQSPSNKVTEKGKDVELRCDPISGHTALYWYRQSLGQGLEFLIYFQGNSAPDKSGLPSDRFSAERTGGSVSTLTIQRTQQEDSAVYLCASSFRATNEKLFFGSGTQLSVL.

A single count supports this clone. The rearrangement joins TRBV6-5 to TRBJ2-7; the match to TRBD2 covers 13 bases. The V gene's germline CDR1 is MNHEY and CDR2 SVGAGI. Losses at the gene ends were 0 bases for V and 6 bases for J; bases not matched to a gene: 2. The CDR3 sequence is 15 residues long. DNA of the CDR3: TGTGCCAGCAGTTACTCGTGGACTAGCGGGAGCGAGCAGTACTTC. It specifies CASSYSWTSGSEQYF.

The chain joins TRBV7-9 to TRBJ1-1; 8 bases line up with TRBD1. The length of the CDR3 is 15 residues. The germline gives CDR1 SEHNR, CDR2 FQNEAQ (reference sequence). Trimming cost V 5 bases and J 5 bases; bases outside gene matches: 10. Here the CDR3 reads CASSGTGQQRTEAFF. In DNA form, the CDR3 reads TGTGCCAGCAGCGGGACAGGACAGCAGCGGACTGAAGCTTTCTTT.

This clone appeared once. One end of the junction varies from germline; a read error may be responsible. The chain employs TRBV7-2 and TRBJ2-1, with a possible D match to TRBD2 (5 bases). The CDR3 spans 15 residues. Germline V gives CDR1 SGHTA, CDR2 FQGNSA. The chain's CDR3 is CASTLNLASVNEQFF. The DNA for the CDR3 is TGTGCCAGCACCTTAAACCTAGCATCCGTAAATGAGCAGTTCTTC.

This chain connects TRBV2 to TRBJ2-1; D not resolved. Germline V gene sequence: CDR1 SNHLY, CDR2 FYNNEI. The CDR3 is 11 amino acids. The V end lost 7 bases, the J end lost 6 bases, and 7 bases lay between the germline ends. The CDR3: CASTTINEQFF. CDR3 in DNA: TGTGCCAGCACCACAATCAATGAGCAGTTCTTC.

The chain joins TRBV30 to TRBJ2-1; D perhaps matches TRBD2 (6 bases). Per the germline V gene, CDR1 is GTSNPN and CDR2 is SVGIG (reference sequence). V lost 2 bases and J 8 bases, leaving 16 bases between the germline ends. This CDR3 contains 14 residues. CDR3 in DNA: TGTGCCTGGAGTACCCCCGGGAGCGAGTATGAGCAGTTCTTC. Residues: CAWSTPGSEYEQFF.

Here the CDR3 DNA reads TGCGCCAGCAGCTTGGCGCTATCAAATAACGGTGAGCAGTTCTTC. Protein: CASSLALSNNGEQFF. The rearrangement uses TRBV5-1 and TRBJ2-1; no definite D call. Per the germline V gene, CDR1 is SGHRS and CDR2 is YFSETQ. The CDR3 is made up of 15 amino acids. Trimming left V 0 bases short and J 9 bases short, with 16 bases between.

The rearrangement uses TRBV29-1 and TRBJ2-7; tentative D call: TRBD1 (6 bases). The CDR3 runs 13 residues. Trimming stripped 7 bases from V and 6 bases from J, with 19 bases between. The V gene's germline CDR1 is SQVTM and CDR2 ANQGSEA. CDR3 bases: TGCAGCGCTGCCGGGACAACCAGGTCCGAGCAGTACTTC. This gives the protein CSAAGTTRSEQYF.

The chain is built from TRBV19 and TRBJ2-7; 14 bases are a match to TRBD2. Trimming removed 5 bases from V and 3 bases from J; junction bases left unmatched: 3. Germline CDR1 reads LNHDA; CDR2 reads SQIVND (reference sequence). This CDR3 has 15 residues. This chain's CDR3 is CASSWGLAGVYEQYF. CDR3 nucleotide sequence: TGTGCCAGTAGTTGGGGACTAGCGGGAGTCTACGAGCAGTACTTC.

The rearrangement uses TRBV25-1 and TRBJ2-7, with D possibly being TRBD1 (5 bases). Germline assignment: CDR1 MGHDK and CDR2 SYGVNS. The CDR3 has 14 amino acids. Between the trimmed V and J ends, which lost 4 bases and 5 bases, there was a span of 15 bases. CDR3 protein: CASSVSGKSDEQYF. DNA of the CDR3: TGTGCCAGCAGTGTTTCAGGGAAGAGCGACGAGCAGTACTTC.

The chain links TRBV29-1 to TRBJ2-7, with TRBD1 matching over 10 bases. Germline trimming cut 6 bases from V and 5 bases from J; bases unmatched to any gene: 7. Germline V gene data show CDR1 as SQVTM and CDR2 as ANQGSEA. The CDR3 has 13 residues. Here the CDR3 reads CSVTRTGGDEQYF. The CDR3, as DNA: TGCAGCGTGACCAGGACAGGGGGTGACGAGCAGTACTTC.

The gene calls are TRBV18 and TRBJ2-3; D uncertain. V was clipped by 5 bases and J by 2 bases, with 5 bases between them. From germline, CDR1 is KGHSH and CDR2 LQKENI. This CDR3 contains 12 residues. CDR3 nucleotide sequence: TGTGCCAGCTCAGACTTCACAGATACGCAGTATTTT. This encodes CASSDFTDTQYF.

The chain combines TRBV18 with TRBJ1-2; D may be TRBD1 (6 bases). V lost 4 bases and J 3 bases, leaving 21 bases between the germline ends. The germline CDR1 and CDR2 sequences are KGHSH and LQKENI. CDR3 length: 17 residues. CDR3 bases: TGTGCCAGCTCACATCGAAAAAGGGAGACAGGATACTATGGCTACACCTTC. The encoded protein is CASSHRKRETGYYGYTF.

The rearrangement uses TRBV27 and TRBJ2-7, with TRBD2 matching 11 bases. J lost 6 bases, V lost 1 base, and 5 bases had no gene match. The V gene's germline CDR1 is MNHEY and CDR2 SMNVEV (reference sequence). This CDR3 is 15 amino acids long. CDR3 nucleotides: TGTGCCAGCAGTTTATTTGTAGCGGGAGGGACCGAGCAGTACTTC. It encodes CASSLFVAGGTEQYF.

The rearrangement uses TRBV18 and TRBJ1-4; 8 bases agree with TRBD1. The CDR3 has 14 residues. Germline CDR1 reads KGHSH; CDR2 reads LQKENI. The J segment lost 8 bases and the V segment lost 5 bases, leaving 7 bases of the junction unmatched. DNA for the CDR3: TGTGCCAGCTCAGGACAGGGAGGAAGCGAAAAACTGTTTTTT. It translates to CASSGQGGSEKLFF.

CDR3 DNA sequence: TGCGCCAGCAGCCACCGAACCGGGACTAGCGTTGGCAATGAGCAGTTCTTC. Its protein product is CASSHRTGTSVGNEQFF. The chain joins TRBV4-1 to TRBJ2-1; 10 bases fit TRBD2. The CDR3 has 17 amino acids. The V segment lost 3 bases and the J segment 6 bases; nucleotides outside the gene matches: 11. Germline values: CDR1 MGHRA, CDR2 YSYEKL.

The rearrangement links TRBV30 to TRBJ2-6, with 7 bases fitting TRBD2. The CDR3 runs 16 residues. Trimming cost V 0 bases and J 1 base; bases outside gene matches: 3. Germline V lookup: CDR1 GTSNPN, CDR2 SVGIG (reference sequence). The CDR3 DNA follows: TGTGCCTGGAGTGTAGGGAGGGAGTCTGGGGCCAACGTCCTGACTTTC. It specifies CAWSVGRESGANVLTF.

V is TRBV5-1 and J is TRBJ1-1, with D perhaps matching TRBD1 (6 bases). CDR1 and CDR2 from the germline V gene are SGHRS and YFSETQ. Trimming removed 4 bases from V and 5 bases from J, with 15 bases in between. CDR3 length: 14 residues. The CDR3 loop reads CASSQEAGVTEAFF. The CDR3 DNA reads TGCGCCAGCAGCCAAGAGGCAGGGGTGACTGAAGCTTTCTTT.

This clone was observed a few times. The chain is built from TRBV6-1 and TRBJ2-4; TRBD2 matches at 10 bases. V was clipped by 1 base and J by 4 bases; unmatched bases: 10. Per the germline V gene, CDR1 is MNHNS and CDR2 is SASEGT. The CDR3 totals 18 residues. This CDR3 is CASSEDRLAGNTKNIQYF. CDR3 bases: TGTGCCAGCAGTGAAGACAGACTAGCGGGTAACACAAAAAACATTCAGTACTTC.

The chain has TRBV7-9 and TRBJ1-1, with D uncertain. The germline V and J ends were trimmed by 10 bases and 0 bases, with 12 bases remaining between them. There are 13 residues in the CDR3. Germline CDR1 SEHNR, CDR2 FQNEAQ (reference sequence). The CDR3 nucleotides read TGTGCCACCTCGACAACCATGAACACTGAAGCTTTCTTT. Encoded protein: CATSTTMNTEAFF.

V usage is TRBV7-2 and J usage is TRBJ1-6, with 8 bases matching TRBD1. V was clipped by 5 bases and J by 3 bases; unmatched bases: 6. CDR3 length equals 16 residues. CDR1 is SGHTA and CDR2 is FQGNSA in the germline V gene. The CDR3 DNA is TGTGCCAGCAGCCGGGACAGGTTAAACTATAATTCACCCCTCCACTTT. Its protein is CASSRDRLNYNSPLHF.

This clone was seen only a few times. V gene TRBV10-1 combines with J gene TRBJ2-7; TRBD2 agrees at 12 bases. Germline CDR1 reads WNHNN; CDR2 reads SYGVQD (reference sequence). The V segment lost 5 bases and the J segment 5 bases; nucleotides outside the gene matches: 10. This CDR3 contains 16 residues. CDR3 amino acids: CASSLTTSGRTDEQYF. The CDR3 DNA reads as TGCGCCAGCAGTTTGACTACTAGCGGGAGGACGGACGAGCAGTACTTC.

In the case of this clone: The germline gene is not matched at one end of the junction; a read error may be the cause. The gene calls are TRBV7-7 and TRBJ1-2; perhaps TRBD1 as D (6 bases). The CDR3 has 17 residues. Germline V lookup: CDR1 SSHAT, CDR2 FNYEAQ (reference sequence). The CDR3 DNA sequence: TGTGCTAGCAGCTTAACCGGGACACGGCCAGCTAACTATGGCTACACCTTC. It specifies CASSLTGTRPANYGYTF.